The rows below give T cell receptor beta chains drawn from one sample of a study of PD-1 blockade in classical Hodgkin lymphoma. Libraries were prepared by immunoSEQ multiplex PCR; TCRdb keeps only in-frame clonotypes and omits some of them. This table has around 43,000 clones, roughly 73% appearing once. This specimen was peripheral blood mononuclear cells (PBMCs), taken at baseline. Receptors originate from a human donor with classical Hodgkin lymphoma. The CDR3 runs from the conserved cysteine through the conserved F or W. Each record gives: D gene, clone size, J gene, V gene, CDR3 DNA, CDR3 protein. A D gene is named only where the DNA matches it firmly. The listing skips clone size in some rows; elsewhere it reads once, few, many or a size class.

TRBD2,few,TRBJ2-7,TRBV5-5,TGTGCCAGCAGCTTGGTAGGCGGGGGGGCCTCCTACGAGCAGTACTTC,CASSLVGGGASYEQYF
-,-,TRBJ1-5,TRBV29-1,TGCAGCGTCGGACGAGATGGGAATCAGCCCCAGCATTTT,CSVGRDGNQPQHF
-,-,TRBJ2-2,TRBV10-3,TGTGCCATCAGTGAGCCGATGGGGCAGGGATCCACCGGGGAGCTGTTTTTT,CAISEPMGQGSTGELFF
TRBD2,-,TRBJ2-2,TRBV14,TGTGCCAGCAGCCAAGGACTAGCGGGGGGTGCCGGGGAGCTGTTTTTT,CASSQGLAGGAGELFF
-,-,TRBJ1-1,TRBV6-6,TGTGCCAGCAGTTACGGTCTGGGGGGTGGGGGAAACGCTTTCTTT,CASSYGLGGGGNAFF
-,-,TRBJ1-4,TRBV5-1,TGCGCCAGCAGCTGGGGCGCAACTAATGAAAAACTGTTTTTT,CASSWGATNEKLFF
TRBD1,-,TRBJ2-5,TRBV6-6,TGTGCCAGCAGTTACTCCGGGACAGGGGGATCAGAGACCCAGTACTTC,CASSYSGTGGSETQYF
-,-,TRBJ2-5,TRBV5-1,TGCGCCAGCAGCCCGGAGGGACGCCAAGAGACCCAGTACTTC,CASSPEGRQETQYF
-,once,TRBJ1-4,TRBV6-5,TGTGCCAGCAGTACCGGACCGGAAAGGGAAAAACTGTTTTTT,CASSTGPEREKLFF
-,-,TRBJ2-1,TRBV7-3,TGTGCCAGCAGCTTAGGCCGGGACAATGAGCAGTTCTTC,CASSLGRDNEQFF
TRBD2,-,TRBJ2-3,TRBV4-3,TGCGCCAGCAGCCAAGGGCGGGGGGCATCAGATACGCAGTATTTT,CASSQGRGASDTQYF
TRBD1,-,TRBJ1-4,TRBV7-3,TGTGCCAGCAGCCCCGCCCAGGGGGGACTTAATGAAAAACTGTTTTTT,CASSPAQGGLNEKLFF
TRBD2,-,TRBJ2-5,TRBV19,TGTGCCAGTTACAGCGGGAGCCCCCAAGAGACCCAGTACTTC,CASYSGSPQETQYF
-,-,TRBJ2-6,TRBV6-5,TGTGCCAGCAAACAGGGCCCTGGGGCCAACGTCCTGACTTTC,CASKQGPGANVLTF
TRBD1,few,TRBJ1-2,TRBV19,TGTGCCAGTAACTATGACCGGGACAGCAGTGGCTACACCTTC,CASNYDRDSSGYTF
-,-,TRBJ1-2,TRBV7-9,TGTGCCAGCAGCCCTGGGACATTTATTAACTATGGCTACACCTTC,CASSPGTFINYGYTF
-,-,TRBJ1-5,TRBV7-9,TGTGCCAGCAGACAGGGCAATCAGCCCCAGCATTTT,CASRQGNQPQHF
-,-,TRBJ1-5,TRBV6-1,TGTGCCAGCAGCTCGCCGGAGCCAGGCAATCAGCCCCAGCATTTT,CASSSPEPGNQPQHF
-,-,TRBJ2-7,TRBV18,TGTGCCAGCTCACTTCGAGGGAGGGGGGAGCAGTACTTC,CASSLRGRGEQYF
-,-,TRBJ1-6,TRBV18,TGTGCCAGCTCACCGGACAGCCAAGATTTGAATTCACCCCTCCACTTT,CASSPDSQDLNSPLHF
TRBD1,-,TRBJ2-5,TRBV7-9,TGTGCCAGCAGCTCGGGACAGGGGTTCGGGTACCAAGAGACCCAGTACTTC,CASSSGQGFGYQETQYF
TRBD1,-,TRBJ1-4,TRBV18,TGTGCCAGCTCCCCACAAGACAGGGTGAATGAAAAACTGTTTTTT,CASSPQDRVNEKLFF
-,-,TRBJ2-7,TRBV7-9,TGTGCCAGCAGCTCCCCGACACTCCCCTACGAGCAGTACTTC,CASSSPTLPYEQYF
-,once,TRBJ2-5,TRBV15,TGTGCCACCAGCGAAGATAGTGGGCGCGCGGTCCAAGAGACCCAGTACTTC,CATSEDSGRAVQETQYF
-,-,TRBJ2-7,TRBV5-6,TGTGCCAGCAGCTTCACGGCGGAAGCCTTTTCCTACGAGCAGTACTTC,CASSFTAEAFSYEQYF
-,-,TRBJ2-1,TRBV9,TGTGCCAGCAGCGGTATCGGGAATGAGCAGTTCTTC,CASSGIGNEQFF
-,-,TRBJ2-2,TRBV7-9,TGTGCCAGCAGCTTCCTCAGGGTGGAGGGCACCGGGGAGCTGTTTTTT,CASSFLRVEGTGELFF
-,-,TRBJ2-5,TRBV19,TGTGCCAGTAGTATCCAGCTGGGGGTAGAGACCCAGTACTTC,CASSIQLGVETQYF
-,-,TRBJ1-1,TRBV2,TGTGCCAGAATCGAATGGGAAATGAACACTGAAGCTTTCTTT,CARIEWEMNTEAFF
TRBD2,once,TRBJ2-3,TRBV2,TGTGCCAGCAGTGAACAGGAAGGCGGGGGGGCAGATACGCAGTATTTT,CASSEQEGGGADTQYF
-,few,TRBJ2-3,TRBV7-3,TGTGCCAGCAGGTCTAGCACAGATACGCAGTATTTT,CASRSSTDTQYF